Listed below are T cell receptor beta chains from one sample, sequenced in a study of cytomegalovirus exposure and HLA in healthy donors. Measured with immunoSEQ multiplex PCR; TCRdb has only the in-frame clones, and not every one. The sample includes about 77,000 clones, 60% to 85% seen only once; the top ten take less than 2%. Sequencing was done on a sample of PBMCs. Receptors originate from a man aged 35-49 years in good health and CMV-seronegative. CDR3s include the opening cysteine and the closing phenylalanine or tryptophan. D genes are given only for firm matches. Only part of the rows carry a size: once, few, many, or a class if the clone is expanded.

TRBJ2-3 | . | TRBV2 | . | CASRVTPDTQYF | TGTGCCAGCAGGGTGACTCCAGATACGCAGTATTTT
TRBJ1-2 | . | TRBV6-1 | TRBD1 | CASSDGTANYGYTF | TGTGCCAGCAGTGATGGGACAGCTAACTATGGCTACACCTTC
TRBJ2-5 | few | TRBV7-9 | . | CASSSSGRSETQYF | TGTGCCAGCAGCTCGTCCGGCAGGTCGGAGACCCAGTACTTC
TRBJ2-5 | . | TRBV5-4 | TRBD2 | CASSVPGLAGETQYF | TGTGCCAGCAGCGTTCCGGGACTAGCGGGAGAGACCCAGTACTTC
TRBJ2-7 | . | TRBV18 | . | CASSPGLANYEQYF | TGTGCCAGCTCACCAGGGCTAGCGAACTACGAGCAGTACTTC
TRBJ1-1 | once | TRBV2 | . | CASKARGTQAEAFF | TGTGCCAGCAAGGCTCGCGGGACGCAGGCTGAAGCTTTCTTT
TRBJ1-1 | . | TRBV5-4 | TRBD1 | CASSGQDTFAEAFF | TGTGCCAGCAGCGGACAGGACACTTTCGCTGAAGCTTTCTTT
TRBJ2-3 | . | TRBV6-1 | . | CASSEARDTQYF | TGTGCCAGCAGTGAAGCGAGAGATACGCAGTATTTT
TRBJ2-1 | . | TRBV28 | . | CASRSDSSLLRFF | TGTGCCAGCAGGTCCGACTCGTCCCTACTGCGGTTCTTC
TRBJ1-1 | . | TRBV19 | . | CASSIRPGVNTEAFF | TGTGCCAGTAGTATAAGGCCGGGGGTGAACACTGAAGCTTTCTTT
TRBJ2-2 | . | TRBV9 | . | CASSVVGEANTGELFF | TGTGCCAGCAGCGTAGTGGGGGAGGCGAACACCGGGGAGCTGTTTTTT
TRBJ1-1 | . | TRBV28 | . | CASSPSPNTEAFF | TGTGCCAGCAGCCCCAGTCCGAACACTGAAGCTTTCTTT
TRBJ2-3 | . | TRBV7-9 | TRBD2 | CSSSLKDGRYPDTQYF | TGTTCCAGCAGCTTAAAGGACGGGAGGTACCCAGATACGCAGTATTTT
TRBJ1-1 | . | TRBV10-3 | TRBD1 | CAISESGGSAEAFF | TGTGCCATCAGTGAGTCAGGGGGCAGTGCTGAAGCTTTCTTT
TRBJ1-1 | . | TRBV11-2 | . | CASSPSPGMNTEAFF | TGTGCCAGCAGCCCCTCCCCAGGGATGAACACTGAAGCTTTCTTT
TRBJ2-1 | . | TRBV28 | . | CATILWGRDNEQFF | TGTGCCACCATACTCTGGGGGCGGGACAATGAGCAGTTCTTC
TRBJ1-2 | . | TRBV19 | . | CASSMPPAVAGYTF | TGTGCCAGTAGTATGCCCCCAGCGGTTGCTGGCTACACCTTC
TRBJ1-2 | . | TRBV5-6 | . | CASSTAGVFLGGGYTF | TGTGCCAGCAGCACGGCGGGGGTCTTTTTAGGAGGGGGCTACACCTTC
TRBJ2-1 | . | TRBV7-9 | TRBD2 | CASSPRLAGPKNNEQFF | TGTGCCAGCAGCCCCCGCCTAGCGGGCCCTAAAAACAATGAGCAGTTCTTC
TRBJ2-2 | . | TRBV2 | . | CASSERGGAGAGELFF | TGTGCCAGCAGTGAACGAGGAGGGGCTGGGGCCGGGGAGCTGTTTTTT
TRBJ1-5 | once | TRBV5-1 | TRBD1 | CASSSTGGSNQPQHF | TGCGCCAGCAGCTCCACAGGGGGTAGCAATCAGCCCCAGCATTTT
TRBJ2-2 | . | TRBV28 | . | CASSLSQGPLNTGELFF | TGTGCCAGCAGTTTATCTCAGGGTCCCCTTAACACCGGGGAGCTGTTTTTT
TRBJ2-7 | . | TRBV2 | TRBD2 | CASSPSSGRAYEQYF | TGTGCCAGCAGCCCTTCTAGCGGGAGGGCCTACGAGCAGTACTTC
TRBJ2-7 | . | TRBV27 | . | CASSRTGMGYEQYF | TGTGCCAGCAGTCGGACGGGAATGGGCTACGAGCAGTACTTC
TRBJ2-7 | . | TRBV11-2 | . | CASFVPGTYEQYF | TGTGCCAGCTTCGTCCCAGGGACCTACGAGCAGTACTTC
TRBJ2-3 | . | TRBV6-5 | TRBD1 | CASSSGGHTDTQYF | TGTGCCAGCAGTTCAGGGGGCCACACAGATACGCAGTATTTT
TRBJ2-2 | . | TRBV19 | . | CASNRPPNTGELFF | TGTGCCAGTAACAGGCCACCGAACACCGGGGAGCTGTTTTTT
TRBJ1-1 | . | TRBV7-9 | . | CASTVNRDTEAFF | TGTGCCAGCACCGTTAACAGGGACACTGAAGCTTTCTTT
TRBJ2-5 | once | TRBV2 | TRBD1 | CASSVGPGGIETQYF | TGTGCCAGCAGTGTGGGGCCAGGGGGCATCGAGACCCAGTACTTC
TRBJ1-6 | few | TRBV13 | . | CASLRRGRGSSPLHF | TGTGCCAGCCTTCGACGGGGCAGGGGATCTTCACCCCTCCACTTT
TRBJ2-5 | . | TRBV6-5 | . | CASSYSQGSRETQYF | TGTGCCAGCAGTTACTCTCAGGGGAGTAGAGAGACCCAGTACTTC
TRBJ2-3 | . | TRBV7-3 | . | CASSPPAASTDTQYF | TGTGCCAGCAGCCCCCCAGCGGCTAGCACAGATACGCAGTATTTT
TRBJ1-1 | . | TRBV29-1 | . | CSVEGFEGVLYTEAFF | TGCAGCGTTGAAGGGTTTGAGGGGGTTTTGTACACTGAAGCTTTCTTT
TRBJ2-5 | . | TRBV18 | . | CASSAYQETQYF | TGTGCCAGCTCAGCCTATCAAGAGACCCAGTACTTC
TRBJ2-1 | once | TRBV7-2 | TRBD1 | CASSLPGQGGFF | TGTGCCAGCAGCTTGCCGGGACAGGGAGGCTTCTTC
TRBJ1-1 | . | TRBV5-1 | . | CASSREVGWNTEAFF | TGCGCCAGCAGCAGGGAGGTAGGTTGGAACACTGAAGCTTTCTTT
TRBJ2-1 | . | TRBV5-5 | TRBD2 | CASSPLAASSYNEQFF | TGTGCCAGCAGCCCGCTAGCGGCAAGCTCCTACAATGAGCAGTTCTTC
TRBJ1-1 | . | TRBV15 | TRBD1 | CATTRDSKNTEAFF | TGTGCCACCACCCGGGACAGCAAGAACACTGAAGCTTTCTTT
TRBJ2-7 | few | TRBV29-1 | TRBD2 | CSVDHPSGSSYEQYF | TGCAGCGTGGATCACCCTAGCGGGAGCTCCTACGAGCAGTACTTC
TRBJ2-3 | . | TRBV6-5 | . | CASTPLGEVSDTQYF | TGTGCCAGCACCCCTCTGGGGGAGGTGTCAGATACGCAGTATTTT
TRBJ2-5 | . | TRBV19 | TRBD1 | CASSIGTAYQETQYF | TGTGCCAGTAGTATCGGGACAGCGTACCAAGAGACCCAGTACTTC
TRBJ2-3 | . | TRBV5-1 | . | CASSGGGGPRDADTQYF | TGCGCCAGCAGCGGGGGGGGCGGCCCGAGAGACGCAGATACGCAGTATTTT
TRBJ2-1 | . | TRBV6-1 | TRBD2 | CASSLRLALDEQFF | TGTGCCAGCAGTCTCCGACTAGCACTTGATGAGCAGTTCTTC
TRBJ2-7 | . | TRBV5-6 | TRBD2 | CASSSQILTVGGSPYEQYF | TGTGCCAGCAGCTCTCAAATTTTAACCGTGGGGGGGTCTCCCTACGAGCAGTACTTC
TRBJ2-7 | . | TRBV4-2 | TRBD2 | CASSQGTSGHEQYF | TGTGCCAGCAGCCAAGGGACTAGCGGCCACGAGCAGTACTTC
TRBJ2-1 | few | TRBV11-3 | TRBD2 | CASSLDLAGGYNEQFF | TGTGCCAGCAGCTTAGATCTAGCGGGAGGTTACAATGAGCAGTTCTTC
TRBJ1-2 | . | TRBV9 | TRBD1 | CASSVGDRANYGYTF | TGTGCCAGCAGCGTAGGGGACAGAGCTAACTATGGCTACACCTTC
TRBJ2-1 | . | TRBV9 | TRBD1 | CASSPRTGESSYNEQFF | TGTGCCAGCAGCCCTCGGACAGGGGAAAGCTCCTACAATGAGCAGTTCTTC
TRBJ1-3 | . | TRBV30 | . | CAWSSGSGNTIYF | TGTGCCTGGAGTTCGGGATCTGGAAACACCATATATTTT
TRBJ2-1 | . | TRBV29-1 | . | CSVEGVSSYNEQFF | TGCAGCGTTGAAGGCGTTAGCTCCTACAATGAGCAGTTCTTC
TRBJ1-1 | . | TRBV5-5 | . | CASSPRQAWSEAFF | TGTGCCAGCAGCCCCAGACAGGCTTGGTCTGAAGCTTTCTTT